Listed below are T cell receptor beta chains from one sample, sequenced in a study of blood T cell repertoires in COVID-19. Sequencing used immunoSEQ multiplex PCR; TCRdb keeps in-frame clones, though not all of them. Among fewer than 400,000 clones listed, around 85% were seen once. What was sequenced was peripheral blood. These receptors were obtained from a woman younger than 30 with acute or convalescent COVID-19. Each CDR3 is given with its conserved first and last residue. Each record gives: V gene, clone size, D gene, J gene, CDR3 protein, CDR3 DNA. A D gene is named only where the DNA matches it firmly. Not every row has a clone size; where given, it reads once, few, many or a size class.

V: TRBV7-2
size: -
D: TRBD2
J: TRBJ2-1
CDR3: CASSFEPGTSGYNEQFF
DNA: TGTGCCAGCAGCTTCGAACCAGGGACTAGCGGTTACAATGAGCAGTTCTTC

V: TRBV2
size: few
D: -
J: TRBJ1-2
CDR3: CASSAQGYYGYTF
DNA: TGTGCCAGCAGCGCACAGGGCTACTATGGCTACACCTTC

V: TRBV7-9
size: -
D: -
J: TRBJ2-7
CDR3: CASSPFLGEQYF
DNA: TGTGCCAGCAGCCCCTTCCTCGGCGAGCAGTACTTC

V: TRBV5-1
size: -
D: TRBD1
J: TRBJ1-5
CDR3: CASSPGQAAPNQPQHF
DNA: TGCGCCAGCAGCCCGGGACAGGCGGCCCCCAATCAGCCCCAGCATTTT

V: TRBV6-5
size: few
D: TRBD1
J: TRBJ1-5
CDR3: CASSYGGGAGQPQHF
DNA: TGTGCCAGCAGTTATGGAGGGGGCGCGGGTCAGCCCCAGCATTTT

V: TRBV27
size: -
D: -
J: TRBJ1-5
CDR3: CAGEGQGYRYSNQPQHF
DNA: TGTGCTGGGGAGGGGCAGGGCTATCGATATAGCAATCAGCCCCAGCATTTT

V: TRBV6-4
size: -
D: TRBD2
J: TRBJ2-7
CDR3: CASRGKWSGGPSYEQYF
DNA: TGTGCCAGCAGGGGGAAGTGGAGCGGGGGGCCATCCTACGAGCAGTACTTC

V: TRBV30
size: -
D: -
J: TRBJ1-2
CDR3: CAFRLGSRTINYGYTF
DNA: TGTGCCTTCCGTCTAGGGAGCCGGACGATTAACTATGGCTACACCTTC

V: TRBV7-9
size: -
D: -
J: TRBJ2-1
CDR3: CASSYSEGLFPYEQFF
DNA: TGTGCCAGCAGCTATTCAGAGGGCCTTTTCCCCTATGAGCAGTTCTTC

V: TRBV9
size: few
D: TRBD1
J: TRBJ1-2
CDR3: CASSASTGSDPGEGPNYGYTF
DNA: TGTGCCAGCAGCGCCTCGACAGGGTCGGACCCAGGCGAAGGTCCCAACTATGGCTACACCTTC

V: TRBV28
size: -
D: TRBD2
J: TRBJ2-7
CDR3: CASTPGGYEQYF
DNA: TGTGCCAGCACCCCGGGGGGCTACGAGCAGTACTTC

V: TRBV7-2
size: -
D: TRBD1
J: TRBJ1-1
CDR3: CASSLPPGQVKAFF
DNA: TGTGCCAGCAGCCTCCCACCGGGACAGGTAAAAGCTTTCTTT

V: TRBV10-1
size: few
D: -
J: TRBJ2-2
CDR3: CASSESGRESGELFF
DNA: TGCGCCAGCAGTGAGTCAGGCAGGGAATCCGGGGAGCTGTTTTTT

V: TRBV12-5
size: -
D: -
J: TRBJ1-5
CDR3: CASADTNQPQHF
DNA: TGTGCTAGTGCTGACACCAATCAGCCCCAGCATTTT

V: TRBV19
size: -
D: TRBD1
J: TRBJ1-5
CDR3: CASNDRDSNQPQHF
DNA: TGTGCCAGTAATGACAGGGATAGCAATCAGCCCCAGCATTTT

V: TRBV2
size: -
D: -
J: TRBJ2-7
CDR3: CASSQTGTSSYEQYF
DNA: TGTGCCAGCAGCCAGACCGGGACATCCTCCTACGAGCAGTACTTC

V: TRBV5-1
size: -
D: -
J: TRBJ1-1
CDR3: CASSLASGSAEAFF
DNA: TGCGCCAGCAGCTTGGCATCCGGGAGTGCTGAAGCTTTCTTT

V: TRBV21-1
size: few
D: -
J: TRBJ1-3
CDR3: CARACRGTVGNTIYF
DNA: TGTGCCAGGGCATGTCGGGGGACGGTTGGAAACACCATATATTTT

V: TRBV2
size: few
D: -
J: TRBJ1-6
CDR3: CASVPGSPSPLHF
DNA: TGTGCCAGCGTTCCGGGAAGCCCTTCACCCCTCCACTTT

V: TRBV7-9
size: -
D: -
J: TRBJ2-1
CDR3: CASSSADSYDEQFF
DNA: TGTGCCAGCAGCTCAGCGGACAGCTATGATGAGCAGTTCTTC

V: TRBV28
size: -
D: TRBD1
J: TRBJ2-7
CDR3: CASRSDRGEPLANEQYF
DNA: TGTGCCAGCAGGTCGGACAGGGGCGAACCCCTCGCGAACGAGCAGTACTTC

V: TRBV3-1/TRBV3-2
size: few
D: -
J: TRBJ1-6
CDR3: CASSLRGDQGSNSPLHF
DNA: TGTGCCAGCAGCCTCCGCGGAGACCAGGGGAGCAATTCACCCCTCCACTTT

V: TRBV10-3
size: few
D: -
J: TRBJ1-1
CDR3: CAISQANTEAFF
DNA: TGTGCCATCAGCCAAGCGAACACTGAAGCTTTCTTT

V: TRBV5-1
size: -
D: TRBD2
J: TRBJ2-1
CDR3: CASSLEGTSGYNEQFF
DNA: TGCGCCAGCAGCCTAGAAGGGACTAGCGGGTACAATGAGCAGTTCTTC

V: TRBV7-9
size: -
D: -
J: TRBJ2-7
CDR3: CASTLTASDEQYF
DNA: TGTGCCAGCACCCTTACTGCCTCTGACGAGCAGTACTTC

V: TRBV6-5
size: -
D: TRBD1
J: TRBJ1-6
CDR3: CASSQGARNSPLHF
DNA: TGTGCCAGCAGCCAGGGGGCACGTAATTCACCCCTCCACTTT

V: TRBV6-5
size: -
D: -
J: TRBJ1-2
CDR3: CASSRDTVFYGYTF
DNA: TGTGCCAGCAGTCGGGACACGGTTTTCTATGGCTACACCTTC

V: TRBV6-4
size: -
D: TRBD1
J: TRBJ2-7
CDR3: CASKEGTGGESYEQYF
DNA: TGTGCCAGCAAAGAAGGGACAGGGGGCGAGTCCTACGAGCAGTACTTC

V: TRBV6-1
size: -
D: TRBD2
J: TRBJ2-3
CDR3: CASSQVAGGDTDTQYF
DNA: TGTGCCAGCAGTCAAGTAGCGGGAGGGGACACAGATACGCAGTATTTT

V: TRBV6-2/TRBV6-3
size: -
D: -
J: TRBJ1-3
CDR3: CASSTPGVGNTIYF
DNA: TGTGCCAGCAGCACCCCAGGGGTCGGAAACACCATATATTTT

V: TRBV11-2
size: once
D: -
J: TRBJ1-5
CDR3: CASSLDRNQPQHF
DNA: TGTGCCAGCAGCTTAGACCGTAATCAGCCCCAGCATTTT

V: TRBV29-1
size: -
D: -
J: TRBJ1-2
CDR3: CSVGQGLDYGYTF
DNA: TGCAGCGTTGGTCAGGGTCTTGACTATGGCTACACCTTC

V: TRBV7-9
size: -
D: TRBD1
J: TRBJ1-1
CDR3: CASSGDRSVTEAFF
DNA: TGTGCCAGCAGCGGGGACAGGAGCGTCACTGAAGCTTTCTTT

V: TRBV24-1
size: -
D: TRBD1
J: TRBJ2-5
CDR3: CATSDISGQGQETQYF
DNA: TGTGCCACCAGTGACATATCGGGACAGGGGCAAGAGACCCAGTACTTC

V: TRBV5-1
size: -
D: TRBD1
J: TRBJ1-4
CDR3: CASSPTGAINEKLFF
DNA: TGCGCCAGCAGCCCGACAGGGGCAATAAATGAAAAACTGTTTTTT

V: TRBV25-1
size: -
D: TRBD2
J: TRBJ2-1
CDR3: CASRSSGADRNEQFF
DNA: TGTGCCAGCAGAAGCAGCGGGGCCGATCGTAATGAGCAGTTCTTC

V: TRBV27
size: -
D: -
J: TRBJ1-1
CDR3: CASSLYDRMRSGFF
DNA: TGTGCCAGCAGTTTGTACGACAGGATGCGTAGTGGCTTCTTT

V: TRBV6-6
size: -
D: TRBD1
J: TRBJ1-4
CDR3: CASSPTGGAEKLFF
DNA: TGTGCCAGCAGCCCTACAGGGGGCGCGGAAAAACTGTTTTTT

V: TRBV6-5
size: once
D: -
J: TRBJ2-7
CDR3: CASSYSGGSYEQYF
DNA: TGTGCCAGCAGTTACTCGGGGGGTTCCTACGAGCAGTACTTC

V: TRBV5-1
size: -
D: TRBD2
J: TRBJ2-1
CDR3: CASSFVSGTSYNEQFF
DNA: TGCGCCAGCAGCTTTGTGAGCGGGACCTCTTACAATGAGCAGTTCTTC

V: TRBV5-4
size: -
D: -
J: TRBJ2-3
CDR3: CASSPDGYTGVGDTQYF
DNA: TGTGCCAGCAGCCCGGACGGGTATACGGGGGTGGGGGATACGCAGTATTTT

V: TRBV5-1
size: -
D: TRBD1
J: TRBJ1-4
CDR3: CASSDDGTGNEKLFF
DNA: TGCGCCAGCAGCGATGACGGGACAGGGAATGAAAAACTGTTTTTT

V: TRBV11-2
size: -
D: TRBD2
J: TRBJ2-1
CDR3: CASSFGSGTLTNEQFF
DNA: TGTGCCAGCAGCTTTGGAAGCGGGACCCTCACAAATGAGCAGTTCTTC

V: TRBV24-1
size: -
D: TRBD1
J: TRBJ1-5
CDR3: CATSLTGGPGLQHF
DNA: TGTGCCACCAGTCTTACAGGGGGGCCAGGGCTCCAGCATTTT

V: TRBV9
size: -
D: -
J: TRBJ2-7
CDR3: CASSVAPGGPYEQYF
DNA: TGTGCCAGCAGCGTAGCTCCGGGGGGCCCCTACGAGCAGTACTTC

V: TRBV19
size: -
D: -
J: TRBJ1-5
CDR3: CASSTHRTDQPQHF
DNA: TGTGCCAGTAGTACCCACAGGACCGATCAGCCCCAGCATTTT

V: TRBV28
size: -
D: TRBD2
J: TRBJ2-3
CDR3: CASRVLAGGWGDTQYF
DNA: TGTGCCAGCAGAGTACTAGCGGGAGGTTGGGGAGATACGCAGTATTTT

V: TRBV11-2
size: -
D: TRBD1
J: TRBJ2-7
CDR3: CASSTGTGGPYEQYF
DNA: TGTGCCAGCAGCACCGGGACAGGGGGGCCCTACGAGCAGTACTTC

V: TRBV7-8
size: -
D: -
J: TRBJ2-5
CDR3: CASSPPGGLRETQYF
DNA: TGTGCCAGCAGCCCGCCGGGGGGCCTGAGGGAGACCCAGTACTTC

V: TRBV5-1
size: -
D: -
J: TRBJ2-7
CDR3: CASSLGTKSSYEQYF
DNA: TGCGCCAGCAGCTTGGGTACAAAAAGCTCCTACGAGCAGTACTTC

V: TRBV28
size: -
D: -
J: TRBJ2-3
CDR3: CASTPTRGGLLTDTQYF
DNA: TGTGCCAGCACCCCCACTCGCGGAGGCTTACTCACAGATACGCAGTATTTT

V: TRBV20-1
size: -
D: -
J: TRBJ2-5
CDR3: CSARVSETQYF
DNA: TGCAGTGCTAGAGTAAGCGAGACCCAGTACTTC

V: TRBV10-1
size: once
D: -
J: TRBJ2-3
CDR3: CASSESRGTDTQYF
DNA: TGCGCCAGCAGTGAGTCGAGGGGCACAGATACGCAGTATTTT

V: TRBV6-5
size: -
D: TRBD1
J: TRBJ2-2
CDR3: CASSYRQGTNTGELFF
DNA: TGTGCCAGCAGTTACCGACAGGGTACGAACACCGGGGAGCTGTTTTTT